A single T cell receptor beta chain is shown here with its context. The antigen remains unidentified. The sample is drawn from a study of T cells after yellow fever vaccination. Study summary: The authors prepared low-cell-number fractions using SMART-Seq v4 Ultra Low Input.

V was shortened by 5 bases and J by 7 bases, with 11 bases between the two germline ends. There are 12 residues in the CDR3. CDR1 and CDR2 (germline): SGHVS, FNYEAQ. Findings and limits, study-wide: Though weaker, the secondary response peaked faster, on day 5 versus 15.

A process of 5'RACE template switching, which added a universal primer site and UMIs, was used to make TCR cDNA. TCRdb recomputed calls from the 5' RACE reads with MiXCR, one row per CDR3 protein. The sample has around 530,000 distinct CDR3 sequences, less than 20% seen once; the top ten hold around 16%. This clonotype was obtained from a man between 18 and 29 years old who received the YFV17D yellow fever vaccine. J is TRBJ1-2 and V is TRBV7-6, with D possibly TRBD1 on 5 matching bases. The sample here was PBMCs, taken less than 6 days after the first yellow fever vaccination. Here the CDR3 reads CASSTGAAGYTF. The DNA of the CDR3 is TGTGCCAGCAGCACCGGGGCAGCTGGCTACACCTTC. Together with reference TRBV7-6 and TRBJ1-2, the CDR3 gives the full variable domain: GAGVSQSPRYKVTKRGQDVALRCDPISGHVSLYWYRQALGQGPEFLTYFNYEAQQDKSGLPNDRFSAERPEGSISTLTIQRTEQRDSAMYRCASSTGAAGYTFGSGTRLTVV.